This T cell receptor beta chain was obtained from a study of cytomegalovirus exposure and HLA in healthy donors. Study-level background: Early released data comprised some 85 million unique TCRs from HLA-typed donors. Study findings and constraints: Previously analyzed data showed that most TCR beta V segments were productive at a frequency of about 87% or about 30%.

CDR3 length: 15 amino acids. Trimming removed 7 bases from V and 3 bases from J, with 19 bases in between. The V gene's germline CDR1 is MNHNS and CDR2 SASEGT. Points on this clone: What it recognizes is unknown.

Use of 60 Vbeta and 13 Jbeta primers characterized the PCR. The data were produced by immunoSEQ multiplex PCR, yet TCRdb's version contains in-frame clones alone and is incomplete. Of more than 200,000 clones in the sample, around 85% were seen once. The specimen sequenced was PBMCs. The chain uses TRBV6-1 and TRBJ2-7; a weak D match, TRBD2 (8 bases). The sequence derives from a girl aged 2-10 years in good health and CMV-seronegative. The CDR3 is CASTLREGAIYEQYF. CDR3 nucleotides: TGTGCCAGCACCCTTCGGGAGGGGGCGATCTACGAGCAGTACTTC.